The rows below give T cell receptor beta chains drawn from one sample of a study of tumor and adjacent non-tumor tissue in lung cancer. MiXCR, run by TCRdb on the multiplex PCR reads, gives a single entry per CDR3 protein. The table records 80,000 to 130,000 distinct CDR3 sequences, 65% of them present only once. The sample taken for sequencing was distant non-tumor lung tissue. These receptors were taken from a man younger than 45 with non-small cell lung cancer. CDR3s include the opening cysteine and the closing phenylalanine or tryptophan. The order of the fields is D gene, clone size, J gene, V gene, CDR3 DNA, CDR3 protein. A D gene is named only where the DNA matches it firmly. A row's size may be missing; if present it is once, few, many or a size class.

D: .; size: many; J: TRBJ2-7; V: TRBV20-1; DNA: TGCAGTGCTAGAGCGGAGTCTCGGTACGAGCAGTACTTC; CDR3: CSARAESRYEQYF
D: .; size: .; J: TRBJ2-3; V: TRBV20-1; DNA: TGCAGTGCTCTACGGGACCAAACCAATACGCAGTATTTT; CDR3: CSALRDQTNTQYF
D: TRBD2; size: .; J: TRBJ2-7; V: TRBV11-3; DNA: TGTGCCAGCAGCATCCTGACTAGCGTGTCGCTACGGCAGTACTTC; CDR3: CASSILTSVSLRQYF
D: .; size: .; J: TRBJ2-5; V: TRBV29-1; DNA: TGCAGCGTTATCGAACACCCTCAAGAGACCCAGTACTTC; CDR3: CSVIEHPQETQYF
D: .; size: once; J: TRBJ2-7; V: TRBV4-2; DNA: TGTGCCAGTAGCCAAGGTGCCACCGGGGCCTACGAGCAGTGCTTC; CDR3: CASSQGATGAYEQCF
D: .; size: once; J: TRBJ2-7; V: TRBV20-1; DNA: TGCAGTGCTAGTCGGCCATGGCTCTCCTACGAGCAGTACTTC; CDR3: CSASRPWLSYEQYF
D: TRBD1; size: few; J: TRBJ2-7; V: TRBV20-1; DNA: TGCAGTGCTAGACCCCGGGACAGGGCAACGCTCGAGCAGTACTTC; CDR3: CSARPRDRATLEQYF
D: .; size: few; J: TRBJ2-3; V: TRBV11-1; DNA: TGTGCCAGCAGCTTCAGGGTTAAAGATACGCAGTGTTTT; CDR3: CASSFRVKDTQCF
D: TRBD2; size: many; J: TRBJ2-3; V: TRBV4-2; DNA: TGTGCCAGCAGCCGGACTAGCGGGGGGGAAGGACTCACAGATACGCAGTATTTT; CDR3: CASSRTSGGEGLTDTQYF
D: .; size: .; J: TRBJ2-6; V: TRBV29-1; DNA: TGCAGCGTTAAGGCTGGGGCCAACGTCCCGACTTTC; CDR3: CSVKAGANVPTF
D: .; size: .; J: TRBJ1-6; V: TRBV20-1; DNA: TGCAATGCTGCGGGCACATGGAATTCACCCCTCCACTTC; CDR3: CNAAGTWNSPLHF
D: TRBD1; size: .; J: TRBJ2-1; V: TRBV20-1; DNA: TGCAGTGCTAGAGTCCACAGGGGATCGGCCTACGATGAACAGTTCTTC; CDR3: CSARVHRGSAYDEQFF
D: .; size: .; J: TRBJ2-7; V: TRBV6-5; DNA: .; CDR3: CASTMGVGTGNSYGRYF
D: .; size: .; J: TRBJ2-3; V: TRBV4-1; DNA: TGCGCCAGCAACCAAGTATACGGAGATACGCAGTATTTT; CDR3: CASNQVYGDTQYF
D: TRBD1; size: .; J: TRBJ2-5; V: TRBV5-1; DNA: TGCGCCAGCATCCCTCGGGACAGGGAAGTTACTGAGACCCAGTACTTC; CDR3: CASIPRDREVTETQYF
D: .; size: .; J: TRBJ1-4; V: TRBV28; DNA: TGTGTCAGCATCGGCGGGTCTAATGAAAAACTGTTTTTT; CDR3: CVSIGGSNEKLFF